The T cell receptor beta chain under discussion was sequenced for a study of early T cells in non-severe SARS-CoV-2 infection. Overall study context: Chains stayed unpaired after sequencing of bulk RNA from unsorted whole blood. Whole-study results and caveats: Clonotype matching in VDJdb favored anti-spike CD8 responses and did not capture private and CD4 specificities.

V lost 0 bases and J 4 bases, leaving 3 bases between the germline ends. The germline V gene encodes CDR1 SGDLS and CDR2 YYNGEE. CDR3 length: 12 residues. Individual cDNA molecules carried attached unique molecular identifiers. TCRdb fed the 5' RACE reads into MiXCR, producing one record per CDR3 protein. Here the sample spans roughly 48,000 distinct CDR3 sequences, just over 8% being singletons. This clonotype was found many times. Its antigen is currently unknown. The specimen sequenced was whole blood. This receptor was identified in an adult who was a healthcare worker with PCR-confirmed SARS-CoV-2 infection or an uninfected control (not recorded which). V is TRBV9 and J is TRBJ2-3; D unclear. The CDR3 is CASSVVPDTQYF. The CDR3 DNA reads TGTGCCAGCAGCGTAGTGCCAGATACGCAGTATTTT.